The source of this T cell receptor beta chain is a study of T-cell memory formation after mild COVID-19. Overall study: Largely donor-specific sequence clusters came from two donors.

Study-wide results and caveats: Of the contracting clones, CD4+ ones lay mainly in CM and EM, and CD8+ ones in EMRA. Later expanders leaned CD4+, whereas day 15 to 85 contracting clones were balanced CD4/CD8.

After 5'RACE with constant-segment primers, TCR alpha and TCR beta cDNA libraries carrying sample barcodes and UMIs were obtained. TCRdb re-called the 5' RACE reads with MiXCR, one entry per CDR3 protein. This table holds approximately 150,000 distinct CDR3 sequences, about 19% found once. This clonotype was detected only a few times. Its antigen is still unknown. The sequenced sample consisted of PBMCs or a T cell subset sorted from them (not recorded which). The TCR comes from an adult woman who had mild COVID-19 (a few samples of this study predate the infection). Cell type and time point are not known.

The chain's CDR3 is CASSSTGKETQYF. The CDR3 DNA sequence: TGTGCCAGCAGCTCGACAGGGAAAGAGACCCAGTACTTC. The chain uses TRBV7-3 and TRBJ2-5; 7 positions agree with TRBD1. The germline V gene has CDR1 SGHTA and CDR2 FQGTGA. The length of the CDR3 is 13 residues. Trimming removed 4 bases from V and 3 bases from J; junction bases left unmatched: 2.